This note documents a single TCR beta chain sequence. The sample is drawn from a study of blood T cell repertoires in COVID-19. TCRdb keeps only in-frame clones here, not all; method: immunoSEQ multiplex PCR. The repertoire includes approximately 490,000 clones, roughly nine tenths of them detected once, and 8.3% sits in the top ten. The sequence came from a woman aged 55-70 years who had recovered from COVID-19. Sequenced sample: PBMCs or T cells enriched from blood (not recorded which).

The CDR3 region is CASSFFTGGYTF. The CDR3 DNA reads TGTGCCAGCAGTTTTTTTACAGGAGGCTACACCTTC. The chain uses TRBV12-3 or TRBV12-4 and TRBJ1-2; D may be TRBD1 (5 bases). Deletions cut 3 bases from V and 8 bases from J, with 10 bases between. The CDR3 has 12 residues.